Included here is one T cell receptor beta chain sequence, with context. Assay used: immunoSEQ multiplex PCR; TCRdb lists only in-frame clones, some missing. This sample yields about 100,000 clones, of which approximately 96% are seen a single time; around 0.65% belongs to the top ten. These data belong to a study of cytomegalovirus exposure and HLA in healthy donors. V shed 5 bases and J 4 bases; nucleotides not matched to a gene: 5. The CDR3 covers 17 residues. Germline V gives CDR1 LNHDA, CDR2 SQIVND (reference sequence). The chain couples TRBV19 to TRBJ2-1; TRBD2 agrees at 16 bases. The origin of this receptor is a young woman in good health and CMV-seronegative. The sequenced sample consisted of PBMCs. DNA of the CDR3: TGTGCCAGTAGTGTGGGACTAGCGGGGGGGGTTTACAATGAGCAGTTCTTC. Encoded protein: CASSVGLAGGVYNEQFF.